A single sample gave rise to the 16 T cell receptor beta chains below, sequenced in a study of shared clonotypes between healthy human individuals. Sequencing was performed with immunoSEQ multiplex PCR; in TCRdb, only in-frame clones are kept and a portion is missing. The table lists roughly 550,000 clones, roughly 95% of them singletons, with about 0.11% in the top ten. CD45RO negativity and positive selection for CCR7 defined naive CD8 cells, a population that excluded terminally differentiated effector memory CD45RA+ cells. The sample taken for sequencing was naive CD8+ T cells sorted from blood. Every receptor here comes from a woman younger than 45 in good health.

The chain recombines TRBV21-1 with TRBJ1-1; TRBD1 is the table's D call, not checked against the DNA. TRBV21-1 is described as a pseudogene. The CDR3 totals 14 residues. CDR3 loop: CASSPRTDSTEAFF. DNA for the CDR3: TGTGCCAGCAGCCCGCGGACAGACAGCACTGAAGCTTTCTTT.

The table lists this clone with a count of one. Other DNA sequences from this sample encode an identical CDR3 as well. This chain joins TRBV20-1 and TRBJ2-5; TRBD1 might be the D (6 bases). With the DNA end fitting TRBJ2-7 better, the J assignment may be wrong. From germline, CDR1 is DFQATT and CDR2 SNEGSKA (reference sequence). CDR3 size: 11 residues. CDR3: CSARDNYEQYF. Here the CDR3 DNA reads TGCAGTGCCAGGGACAACTACGAGCAGTACTTC.

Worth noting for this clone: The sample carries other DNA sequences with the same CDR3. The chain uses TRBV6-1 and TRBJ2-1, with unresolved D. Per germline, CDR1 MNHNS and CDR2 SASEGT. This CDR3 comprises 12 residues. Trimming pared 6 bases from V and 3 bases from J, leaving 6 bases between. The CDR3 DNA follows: TGTGCCAGCAGGGTAGGCTACAATGAGCAGTTCTTC. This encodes CASRVGYNEQFF.

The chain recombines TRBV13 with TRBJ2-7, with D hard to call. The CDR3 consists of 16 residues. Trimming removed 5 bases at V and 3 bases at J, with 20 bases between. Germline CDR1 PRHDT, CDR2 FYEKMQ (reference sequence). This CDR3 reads CASSIRLDPRHYEQYF. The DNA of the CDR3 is TGTGCCAGCAGCATAAGGTTGGACCCACGACACTACGAGCAGTACTTC.

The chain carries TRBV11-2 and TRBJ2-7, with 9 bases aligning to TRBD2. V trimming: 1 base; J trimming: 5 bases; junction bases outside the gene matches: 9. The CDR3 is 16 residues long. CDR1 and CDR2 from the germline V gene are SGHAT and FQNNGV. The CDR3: CASSLVWGGRADEQYF. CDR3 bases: TGTGCCAGCAGCTTAGTCTGGGGCGGGAGGGCCGACGAGCAGTACTTC.

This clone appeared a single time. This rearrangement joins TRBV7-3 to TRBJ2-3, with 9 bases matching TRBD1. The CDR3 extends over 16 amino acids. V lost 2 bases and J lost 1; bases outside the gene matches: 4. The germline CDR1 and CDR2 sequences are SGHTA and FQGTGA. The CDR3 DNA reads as TGTGCCAGCAGCTTACCGCGGACAGGGGGCACAGATACGCAGTATTTT. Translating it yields CASSLPRTGGTDTQYF.

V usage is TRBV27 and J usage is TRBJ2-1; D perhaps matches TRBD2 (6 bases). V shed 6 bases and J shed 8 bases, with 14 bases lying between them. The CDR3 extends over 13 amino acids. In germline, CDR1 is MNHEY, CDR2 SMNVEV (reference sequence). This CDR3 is CASSMGLIYEQFF. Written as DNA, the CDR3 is TGTGCCAGCAGCATGGGACTCATCTATGAGCAGTTCTTC.

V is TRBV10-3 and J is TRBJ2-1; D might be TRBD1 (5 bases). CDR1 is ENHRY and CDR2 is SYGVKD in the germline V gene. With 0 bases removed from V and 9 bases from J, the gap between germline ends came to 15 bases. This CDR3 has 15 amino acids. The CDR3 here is CAISESQYGAGEQFF. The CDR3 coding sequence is TGTGCCATCAGTGAGTCCCAGTATGGGGCAGGTGAGCAGTTCTTC.

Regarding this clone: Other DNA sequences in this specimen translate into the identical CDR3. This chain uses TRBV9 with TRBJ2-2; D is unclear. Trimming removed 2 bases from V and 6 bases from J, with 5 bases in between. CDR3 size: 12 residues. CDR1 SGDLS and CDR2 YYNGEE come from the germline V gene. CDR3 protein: CASSVGPGELFF. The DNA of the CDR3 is TGTGCCAGCAGCGTGGGCCCCGGGGAGCTGTTTTTT.

As DNA, the CDR3 is TGTGCCAGCAGTTTATGGGGGGCTGGCGAGCAGTACTTC. Protein product: CASSLWGAGEQYF. The V and J genes are TRBV27 and TRBJ2-7; D might be TRBD1 or TRBD2, each matching 6 bases. This CDR3 region has 13 residues. The V and J ends lost 1 base and 6 bases respectively, with 10 bases between them. Germline CDR1 MNHEY, CDR2 SMNVEV (reference sequence).

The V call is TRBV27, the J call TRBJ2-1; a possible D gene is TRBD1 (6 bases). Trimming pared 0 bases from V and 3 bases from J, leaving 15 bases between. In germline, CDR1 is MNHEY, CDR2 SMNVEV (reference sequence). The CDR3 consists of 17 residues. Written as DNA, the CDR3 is TGTGCCAGCAGTTTATCGCCGGGGACACCCCTCTACAATGAGCAGTTCTTC. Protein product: CASSLSPGTPLYNEQFF.

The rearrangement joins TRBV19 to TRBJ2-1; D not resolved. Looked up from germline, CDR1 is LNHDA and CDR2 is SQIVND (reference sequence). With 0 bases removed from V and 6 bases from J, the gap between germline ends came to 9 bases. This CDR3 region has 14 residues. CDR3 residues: CASSIDPTLNEQFF. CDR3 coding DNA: TGTGCCAGTAGTATAGATCCCACTCTCAATGAGCAGTTCTTC.

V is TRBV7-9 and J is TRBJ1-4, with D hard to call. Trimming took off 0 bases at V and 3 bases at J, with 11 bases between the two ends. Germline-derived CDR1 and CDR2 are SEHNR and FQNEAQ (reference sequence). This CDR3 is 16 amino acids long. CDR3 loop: CASSLALGQANEKLFF. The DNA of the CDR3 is TGTGCCAGCAGCTTAGCTCTTGGGCAGGCTAATGAAAAACTGTTTTTT.

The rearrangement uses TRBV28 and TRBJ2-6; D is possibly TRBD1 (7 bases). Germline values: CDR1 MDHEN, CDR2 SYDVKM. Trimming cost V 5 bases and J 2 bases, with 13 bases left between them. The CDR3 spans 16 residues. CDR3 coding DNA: TGTGCCAGCAGTCTTGACAGGGAGGCTGGGGCCAACGTCCTGACTTTC. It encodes CASSLDREAGANVLTF.

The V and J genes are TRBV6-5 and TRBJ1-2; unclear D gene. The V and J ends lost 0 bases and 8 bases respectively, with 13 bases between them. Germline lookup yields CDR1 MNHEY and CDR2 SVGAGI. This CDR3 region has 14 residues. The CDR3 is CASSYSPAWEGYTF. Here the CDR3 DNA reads TGTGCCAGCAGTTACTCGCCAGCCTGGGAAGGCTACACCTTC.

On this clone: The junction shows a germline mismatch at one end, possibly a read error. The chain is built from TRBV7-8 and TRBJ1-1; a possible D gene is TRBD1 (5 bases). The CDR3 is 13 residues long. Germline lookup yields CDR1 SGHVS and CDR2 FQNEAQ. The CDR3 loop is CASSLGRTGDRGF. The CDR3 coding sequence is TGTGCCAGCAGCTTAGGACGGACCGGGGACCGGGGATTT.